The 10 T cell receptor beta chains reported below all come from one sample, sequenced in a study of response to subunit inactivated influenza vaccine. TCRdb analysed the RT-PCR reads with MiXCR anew, one entry per CDR3 protein. Among 500,000 to 600,000 distinct CDR3 sequences listed, less than 8% were seen once. The sequencing here drew on PBMCs from blood, taken around 25 months after vaccination. These TCRs come from a man aged 50 to 69 who received an inactivated influenza vaccine.

The V and J genes are TRBV9 and TRBJ2-1; 7 nucleotides line up with TRBD1. Germline V CDR1 and CDR2: SGDLS, YYNGEE. There are 16 residues in the CDR3. Losses at the gene ends were 4 bases for V and 1 base for J; bases not matched to a gene: 8. The CDR3 coding sequence is TGTGCCAGCAGCCCATCGGACAGGCAATCCTACAATGAGCAGTTCTTC. This translates into CASSPSDRQSYNEQFF.

This clonotype was recorded a few times. This rearrangement joins TRBV7-2 to TRBJ1-2; perhaps TRBD1 as D (5 bases). The germline V and J ends were trimmed by 8 bases and 4 bases, with 14 bases remaining between them. This CDR3 region has 13 residues. Germline V lookup: CDR1 SGHTA, CDR2 FQGNSA. The CDR3 here is CASDTGPPYGYTF. DNA of the CDR3: TGTGCCAGCGATACGGGGCCCCCCTATGGCTACACCTTC.

This clonotype was found many times. The chain joins TRBV14 to TRBJ2-2, with a possible D match to TRBD2 (6 bases). The germline V and J ends were trimmed by 6 bases and 3 bases, with 11 bases remaining between them. The CDR3 is 14 amino acids. The germline V gene encodes CDR1 SGHDN and CDR2 FVKESK. The DNA for the CDR3 is TGTGCCAGCAGATTGGGACTTTACACCGGGGAGCTGTTTTTT. This codes for CASRLGLYTGELFF.

The gene calls are TRBV27 and TRBJ2-7, with 9 bases matching TRBD1. The germline V gene has CDR1 MNHEY and CDR2 SMNVEV (reference sequence). The trim removed 6 bases at V and 3 bases at J, leaving 9 bases unmatched. This CDR3 is 15 amino acids long. The CDR3 coding sequence is TGTGCCAGCAGACTACAGGGGGCTGGAGTCTACGAGCAGTACTTC. As protein: CASRLQGAGVYEQYF.

This clonotype was counted between two and nine times. The chain joins TRBV7-2 to TRBJ2-4; D is tentatively TRBD1 or TRBD2 (5 bases each). The CDR3 totals 15 residues. The V gene's germline CDR1 is SGHTA and CDR2 FQGNSA. The germline V and J ends were trimmed by 6 bases and 0 bases, with 12 bases remaining between them. The DNA of the CDR3 is TGTGCCAGCAGTGGGGGTCTTCTAGCCAAAAACATTCAGTACTTC. Its protein product is CASSGGLLAKNIQYF.

This chain connects TRBV7-2 to TRBJ2-1; possible D gene TRBD2, 5 bases. The length of the CDR3 is 14 residues. V was pared by 7 bases and J by 3 bases, with 13 bases between. Germline lookup yields CDR1 SGHTA and CDR2 FQGNSA. The CDR3 sequence: CASKWGVLYNEQFF. CDR3 nucleotide sequence: TGTGCCAGCAAATGGGGAGTTCTCTACAATGAGCAGTTCTTC.

The J gene is TRBJ1-4, the V gene TRBV5-1; D is unresolved. Germline V gives CDR1 SGHRS, CDR2 YFSETQ. This CDR3 contains 15 residues. V was cut by 4 bases and J by 4 bases, with 14 bases left in between. The CDR3 DNA follows: TGCGCCAGCAGCAGGTCGACGGGAGGTAATGAAAAACTGTTTTTT. Its translation is CASSRSTGGNEKLFF.

This rearrangement joins TRBV12-3 or TRBV12-4 to TRBJ2-3; 7 nucleotides line up with TRBD1. V dropped 6 bases and J dropped 2; count of bases not matched to a gene: 8. The CDR3 has 15 amino acids. CDR3 in amino acids: CASSPRQGDTDTQYF. DNA for the CDR3: TGTGCCAGCAGCCCTAGACAGGGAGACACAGATACGCAGTATTTT.

The chain is built from TRBV6-5 and TRBJ1-6, with D unresolved. V lost 5 bases and J lost 7, with 15 bases in between. The CDR3 is made up of 15 amino acids. Germline values: CDR1 MNHEY, CDR2 SVGAGI. The CDR3 sequence is CASSNRQALNSPLHF. Written as DNA, the CDR3 is TGTGCCAGCAGTAACCGACAAGCCCTCAATTCACCCCTCCACTTT.

The chain employs TRBV20-1 and TRBJ2-3; D is undetermined. The length of the CDR3 is 12 residues. With 1 base removed from V and 4 bases from J, the gap between germline ends came to 6 bases. Germline values: CDR1 DFQATT, CDR2 SNEGSKA (reference sequence). The CDR3 coding sequence is TGCAGTGCTAGAGTCAGTTCAGATACGCAGTATTTT. This sequence encodes CSARVSSDTQYF.